The clone carrying this T cell receptor beta chain was seen just once. Its antigen is unknown. This sample was taken from a study of cytomegalovirus exposure and HLA in healthy donors. Study findings and constraints: TCR beta sequences reportedly predicted most subjects' HLA-A and HLA-B alleles accurately. Per a prior analysis, the majority of TCR beta V segments were productive roughly 87% or roughly 30% of the time. Later work found most CMV-associated TCR beta chains apparently HLA-restricted. It was 150 to 200 TCR beta chains that were listed as cytomegalovirus-associated.

The study ran its PCR with 60 Vbeta and 13 Jbeta primers. TCRdb's table, derived via immunoSEQ multiplex PCR, lists solely in-frame clones and lacks some. The table has about 190,000 clones, 80% to 85% seen once. This receptor was identified in a woman between 18 and 29 years old in good health and CMV-seropositive. Sequenced input: PBMCs.

The CDR3 sequence: CASSLGTGPWGYTF. The CDR3 region has the DNA TGTGCCAGCAGTTTAGGGACAGGCCCGTGGGGCTACACCTTC. V and J are TRBV27 and TRBJ1-2, with 8 bases lining up with TRBD1. The CDR3 contains 14 residues. Trimming at V came to 2 bases and at J to 8 bases, leaving 7 bases not matched to a gene. Germline CDR1 and CDR2: MNHEY and SMNVEV (reference sequence).